Following are 23 T cell receptor beta chains from one sample sequenced in a study of T cells in Graves' hyperthyroidism and ophthalmopathy. What was amplified from RNA transcripts were TCR beta CDR3 regions. In the first-round RT-PCR of the TCR CDR3, the HTBI primer set was used. TCRdb re-derived calls from the multiplex PCR reads in MiXCR, one entry per CDR3 protein. This table has around 540,000 distinct CDR3 sequences, under 60% appearing once. Input material: peripheral blood or thyroid tissue (not recorded which). Source of these receptors: a young woman with Graves' hyperthyroidism.

This clonotype has ten or more counts. The chain links TRBV12-3 or TRBV12-4 to TRBJ2-5; tentatively, D is TRBD2 (6 bases). Between the trimmed V and J ends, which lost 3 bases and 5 bases, there was a span of 10 bases. The CDR3 covers 13 residues. CDR3: CASSLVGLETQYF. CDR3 coding DNA: TGTGCCAGCAGTTTGGTGGGACTGGAGACCCAGTACTTC.

This CDR3 is CASSLLWGTDQPQHF. The CDR3 region has the DNA TGCGCCAGCAGCTTGCTTTGGGGGACGGATCAGCCCCAGCATTTT. J is TRBJ1-5 and V is TRBV5-1; a possible D gene is TRBD1 (5 bases). Germline-derived CDR1 and CDR2 are SGHRS and YFSETQ. This CDR3 is 15 amino acids long. Trimming took off 1 base at V and 5 bases at J, with 13 bases between the two ends.

The rearrangement joins TRBV7-8 to TRBJ2-5, with TRBD2 matching over 9 bases. This CDR3 is built from 17 residues. Germline CDR1 and CDR2: SGHVS and FQNEAQ. V shed 0 bases, J shed 7 bases, and the junction held 12 bases outside the gene matches. CDR3 in amino acids: CASSLAASGAAALTQYF. The CDR3 nucleotides are TGTGCCAGCAGCTTAGCGGCTAGCGGGGCAGCCGCATTGACCCAGTACTTC.

Regarding this clonotype: This CDR3 is missing its conserved last phenylalanine or tryptophan, likely due to a read error. J is TRBJ2-6 and V is TRBV29-1; no clear D. The CDR3 runs 18 residues. Germline CDR1 and CDR2: SQVTM and ANQGSEA. V lost 2 bases to trimming and J lost 0 bases, with 17 bases between them. The CDR3 sequence is CSVERRDPYSSGANVLTS. CDR3 DNA: TGCAGCGTTGAACGGCGTGATCCGTATAGCTCTGGGGCCAACGTCCTGACTTCC.

Notes on this clonotype: At one end the junction does not follow the germline gene, possibly because of a read error. The chain carries TRBV24-1 and TRBJ1-2; 8 bases fit TRBD1. Germline V gene sequence: CDR1 KGHDR, CDR2 SFDVKD. The CDR3 is made up of 13 amino acids. For the CDR3, the DNA is TGTGCCATCAGTGAGGACAGGGATTTTGGCTACACCTTC. This codes for CAISEDRDFGYTF.

This clonotype was counted many times. V usage is TRBV15 and J usage is TRBJ1-2; D ambiguous. This CDR3 has 14 amino acids. CDR1 is LNHNV and CDR2 is YYDKDF in the germline V gene (reference sequence). Trimming shortened V by 2 bases and J by 4 bases, and 11 bases separated the two germline ends. The chain's CDR3 is CATSRTPSVYGYTF. CDR3 nucleotides: TGTGCCACCAGCAGAACCCCTTCCGTCTATGGCTACACCTTC.

This clonotype was counted ten times or more. This chain connects TRBV7-9 to TRBJ1-5, with no clear D. Trimming took off 4 bases at V and 2 bases at J, with 9 bases between the two ends. The length of the CDR3 is 14 residues. Germline assignment: CDR1 SEHNR and CDR2 FQNEAQ (reference sequence). This chain's CDR3 is CASSSIGGNQPQHF. DNA for the CDR3: TGTGCCAGCAGCTCCATAGGAGGCAATCAGCCCCAGCATTTT.

The CDR3 loop is CASSFRGSTDTQYF. CDR3 sequence (DNA): TGTGCCAGCAGCTTCCGAGGTAGCACAGATACGCAGTATTTT. V and J are TRBV7-2 and TRBJ2-3; unclear D gene. Germline loops: CDR1 SGHTA, CDR2 FQGNSA. The V gene lost 3 bases and the J gene lost 0 bases, with 7 bases spanning the gap. CDR3 length: 14 residues.

This clonotype has more than one count but fewer than ten. The J gene is TRBJ1-1, the V gene TRBV6-2 or TRBV6-3; no definite D call. The CDR3 has 14 residues. CDR1 and CDR2 from the germline V gene are MNHEY and SVGEGT. V was trimmed by 7 bases and J by 0 bases, leaving 12 bases between them. The CDR3 DNA sequence: TGTGCCAGCAAAAGACAAGGGATGAACACTGAAGCTTTCTTT. Amino acid sequence: CASKRQGMNTEAFF.

V usage is TRBV24-1 and J usage is TRBJ1-2; 9 bases align to TRBD1. The V gene end was trimmed by 9 bases and the J gene end by 4 bases; junction bases not matched to a gene: 11. CDR3 size: 15 residues. Germline CDR1 and CDR2: KGHDR and SFDVKD. CDR3 region: CATPPRTGDFYGYTF. In DNA, the CDR3 is TGTGCCACCCCTCCTAGGACAGGGGACTTCTATGGCTACACCTTC.

The rearrangement uses TRBV7-9 and TRBJ1-2; D is undetermined. The germline gives CDR1 SEHNR, CDR2 FQNEAQ (reference sequence). The CDR3 length is 14 residues. V dropped 1 base and J dropped 5 bases, with 11 bases sitting between them. The DNA for the CDR3 is TGTGCCAGCAGCTTAGGATTAGTAGATTATGGCTACACCTTC. It translates to CASSLGLVDYGYTF.

This clonotype came up many times. The chain couples TRBV29-1 to TRBJ2-7, with D perhaps TRBD2 (7 bases). V lost 7 bases to trimming and J lost 3 bases, with 16 bases between them. The CDR3 spans 13 residues. CDR1 and CDR2 from the germline V gene are SQVTM and ANQGSEA. The DNA for the CDR3 is TGCAGCGCTGGGGGGGACACCGACTACGAGCAGTACTTC. Translated: CSAGGDTDYEQYF.

The chain uses TRBV7-6 and TRBJ1-2, with D unresolved. The CDR3 consists of 17 residues. Trimming cost V 2 bases and J 4 bases, with 20 bases left between them. Germline V CDR1 and CDR2: SGHVS, FNYEAQ. The CDR3 region is CASSLSGRQPLGYGYTF. The CDR3 DNA is TGTGCCAGCAGCTTAAGCGGCAGGCAACCCCTAGGCTATGGCTACACCTTC.

The chain is built from TRBV29-1 and TRBJ1-2; 7 nucleotides agree with TRBD1. The CDR3 is 15 amino acids. The trim removed 3 bases at V and 8 bases at J, leaving 15 bases unmatched. The germline V gene has CDR1 SQVTM and CDR2 ANQGSEA. CDR3 in DNA: TGCAGCGTTGAGAGCCCCACCCGACAGGGAGACGGCTACACCTTC. This sequence encodes CSVESPTRQGDGYTF. Full variable domain (missing parts from reference TRBV29-1 and TRBJ1-2): SAVISQKPSRDICQRGTSLTIQCQVDSQVTMMFWYRQQPGQSLTLIATANQGSEATYESGFVIDKFPISRPNLTFSTLTVSNMSPEDSSIYLCSVESPTRQGDGYTFGSGTRLTVV.

This clonotype was seen only a few times. The chain joins TRBV29-1 to TRBJ1-2; TRBD1 agrees at 7 bases. The CDR3 has 11 residues. J was trimmed by 6 bases and V by 6 bases; bases with no gene match: 4. Germline V gives CDR1 SQVTM, CDR2 ANQGSEA. The DNA for the CDR3 is TGCAGCGTAGTGACAGGGAATGGCTACACCTTC. This gives the protein CSVVTGNGYTF.

This rearrangement joins TRBV10-3 to TRBJ2-7, with no clear D. Trimming left V 5 bases short and J 2 bases short, with 4 bases between. Germline V gene lookup returns CDR1 ENHRY and CDR2 SYGVKD. The length of the CDR3 is 11 residues. CDR3 region: CAISQAYEQYF. DNA of the CDR3: TGTGCCATCAGTCAAGCCTACGAGCAGTACTTC.

This chain links TRBV10-3 with TRBJ1-6; 8 positions agree with TRBD1. The CDR3 is made up of 13 amino acids. Germline V CDR1 and CDR2: ENHRY, SYGVKD. Germline trimming cut 6 bases from V and 9 bases from J; bases unmatched to any gene: 4. This CDR3 reads CAIRGTGRSPLHF. CDR3 nucleotide sequence: TGTGCCATCAGGGGGACAGGCCGTTCACCCCTCCACTTT.

The chain couples TRBV10-2 to TRBJ1-1; 9 bases agree with TRBD1. This CDR3 is built from 21 residues. Germline CDR1 is WSHSY and CDR2 is SAAADI. J gave up 0 bases and V 6 bases, and 23 bases lay outside the gene matches. The CDR3 bases are TGCGCCAGCAGCAAACTAGGGGGACAGGGATATTTGGGTATGTTGAACACTGAAGCTTTCTTT. This encodes CASSKLGGQGYLGMLNTEAFF.

The chain has TRBV7-3 and TRBJ1-1, with a possible D match to TRBD1 (6 bases). Trimming left V 1 base short and J 4 bases short, with 19 bases between. The CDR3 extends over 17 amino acids. Germline V gives CDR1 SGHTA, CDR2 FQGTGA. Written as DNA, the CDR3 is TGTGCCAGCAGCTTAAATTACCCGGGACAAAAGACCACTGAAGCTTTCTTT. It specifies CASSLNYPGQKTTEAFF.

To note about this clonotype: This may be a read error: a much more frequent sequence differs by one nucleotide. The chain is built from TRBV15 and TRBJ2-7; a possible D gene is TRBD2 (5 bases). This CDR3 has 16 amino acids. Trimming cost V 3 bases and J 0 bases, with 15 bases left between them. Germline lookup yields CDR1 LNHNV and CDR2 YYDKDF (reference sequence). The CDR3 DNA reads TGTGCCACCAGCAGTGAAGTGGCGGGTTACTCCTACGAGCAGTACTTC. Translated: CATSSEVAGYSYEQYF.

With regard to this clonotype: Given a much more abundant clone one base away, this may be a read error. The DNA for the CDR3 is TGTGCCATCAGTATCGACCGAGCTAACTATGGCTACACCTTC. Its translation: CAISIDRANYGYTF. The J gene is TRBJ1-2, the V gene TRBV10-3; no clear D. Germline values: CDR1 ENHRY, CDR2 SYGVKD. This CDR3 is built from 14 residues. Trimming left V 5 bases short and J 0 bases short, with 10 bases between.

This chain connects TRBV15 to TRBJ1-2; D is unresolved. Germline CDR1 reads LNHNV; CDR2 reads YYDKDF (reference sequence). The CDR3 is 13 amino acids. Trimming removed 2 bases from V and 6 bases from J, with 10 bases in between. The CDR3 spells CATSRIGSNGYTF. CDR3 sequence (DNA): TGTGCCACCAGCAGAATAGGGTCGAATGGCTACACCTTC.

This chain joins TRBV7-2 and TRBJ1-5; TRBD1 might be the D (6 bases). The CDR3 runs 14 residues. Germline assignment: CDR1 SGHTA and CDR2 FQGNSA. Trimming removed 4 bases from V and 11 bases from J, with 18 bases in between. In DNA, the CDR3 is TGTGCCAGCAGCTCGGACGGGGGACAAGAGACCCAGCATTTT. This gives the protein CASSSDGGQETQHF.